This T cell receptor beta chain originates from a study of CD8+ T cells in alopecia areata. Study overall: Each day, treated patients took oral tofacitinib twice, at 5 to 10 mg per dose. Whole-study findings and limits: Compared with normal scalp, lesional scalp had higher clonality and more expanded CD8+ clones.

The CDR3 is 13 residues long. The V end was cut by 4 bases, the J end by 10 bases, with 16 bases between. Germline CDR1 and CDR2: SEHNR and FQNEAQ (reference sequence). Collection of lesional scalp punch biopsies and peripheral blood was performed in alopecia areata patients. From PBMCs, CD4+ and CD8+ T cells were sorted. This clone showed up just a few times. As yet, its antigen is unknown. cDNA reverse transcribed from extracted RNA served as the sequencing template. Produced via immunoSEQ multiplex PCR; TCRdb's table is partial and in-frame only. The repertoire holds under 250,000 clones, with approximately 52% as singletons.

The chain joins TRBV7-9 to TRBJ1-1; tentatively, D is TRBD1 (6 bases). This receptor was obtained from a human donor with alopecia areata. The sequencing here drew on CD4+ T cells sorted from blood, taken at week 0. CDR3 region: CASSSDRNSGAFF. CDR3 in DNA: TGTGCCAGCAGCTCCGACAGGAACAGCGGAGCTTTCTTT.